This T cell receptor (beta chain) comes out of a study of untreated major depressive disorder. Details on this clone: The antigen is unknown.

General study findings and limits: Sequencing comparisons covered only three preselected Vbeta families.

Using immunoSEQ multiplex PCR, the repertoire was profiled, and TCRdb retains in-frame clones only, with some absent. The table lists about 21,000 clones, around 92% of them singletons. Each depressed patient was matched pairwise with a non-depressed control on sex, age, current smoking status and body mass index. Participants were all of European descent. Blood, about 30 ml, was drawn into EDTA tubes. Per the germline V gene, CDR1 is MDHEN and CDR2 is SYDVKM. V was trimmed by 5 bases and J by 5 bases, leaving 15 bases between them. This CDR3 is built from 14 residues. The clonotype was recovered from a woman between 40 and 55 years old in good health. This chain joins TRBV28 and TRBJ1-2; possibly TRBD1 for D (6 bases). Sequencing was done on a sample of CD4+ T cells from PBMCs. CDR3: CASSPQGKGYGYTF. The CDR3 nucleotides are TGTGCCAGCAGTCCACAGGGTAAGGGGTATGGCTACACCTTC.